The clone carrying this TCR beta chain was picked up many times. The target antigen is unknown. The making of cDNA relied on 5'RACE with 10-nucleotide random UMIs. TCRdb itself ran the 5' RACE reads through MiXCR, one entry per CDR3 protein. The sample lists some 60,000 distinct CDR3 sequences; around 3.5% were seen once. The data belong to a study of neurological immune-mediated disorders. Study outcomes and limitations: Multiple sclerosis, the disease with the least TCR clonal expansion, fell below healthy controls, whereas HTLV-1-associated myelopathy showed the most. TCR-beta repertoires seemed private in all groups, with no expanded CDR3 amino acid sequences shared. When repertoires were grouped phylogenetically, those of 18 of 34 multiple sclerosis patients fell into one related-CDR3 cluster, a possible signature.

CDR1 and CDR2 from the germline V gene are SGHAT and FQNNGV. The CDR3 runs to 16 residues. With V trimmed by 5 bases and J by 1 base, 7 bases remained unmatched. Sequencing was performed on PBMCs. This TCR derives from a woman in her twenties or thirties with multiple sclerosis. The chain employs TRBV11-2 and TRBJ2-3; TRBD1 agrees at 9 bases. For the CDR3, the DNA is TGTGCCAGCAGCATCGGGACAGGGAGACGCACAGATACGCAGTATTTT. Translation: CASSIGTGRRTDTQYF.